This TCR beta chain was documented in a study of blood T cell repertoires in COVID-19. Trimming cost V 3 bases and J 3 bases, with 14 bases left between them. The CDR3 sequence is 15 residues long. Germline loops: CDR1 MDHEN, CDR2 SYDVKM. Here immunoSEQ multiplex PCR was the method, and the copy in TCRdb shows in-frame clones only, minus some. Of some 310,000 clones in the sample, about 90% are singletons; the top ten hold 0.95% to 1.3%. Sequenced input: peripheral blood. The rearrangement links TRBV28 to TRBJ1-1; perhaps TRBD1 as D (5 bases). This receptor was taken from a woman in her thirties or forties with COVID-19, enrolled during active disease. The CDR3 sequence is CASSLDTTTYTEAFF. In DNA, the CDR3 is TGTGCCAGCAGTTTGGACACCACAACTTACACTGAAGCTTTCTTT.